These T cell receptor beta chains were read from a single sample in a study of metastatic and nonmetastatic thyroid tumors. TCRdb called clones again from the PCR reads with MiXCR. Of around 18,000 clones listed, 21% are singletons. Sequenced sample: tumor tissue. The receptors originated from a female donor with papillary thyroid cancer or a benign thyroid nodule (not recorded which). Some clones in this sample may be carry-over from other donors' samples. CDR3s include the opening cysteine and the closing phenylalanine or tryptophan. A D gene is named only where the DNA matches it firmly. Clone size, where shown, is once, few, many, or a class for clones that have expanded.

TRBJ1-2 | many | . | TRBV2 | TGTGCCACCAACAGGGTTGTGTCCGATGGCTACACCTTC | CATNRVVSDGYTF
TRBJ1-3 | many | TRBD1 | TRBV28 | TGTGCCAGCAGGGGCAGGGGGCGAACCATATATTTT | CASRGRGRTIYF
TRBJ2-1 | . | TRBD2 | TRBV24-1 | TGTGCCACCAGTGCCGGAACTAGCGGGAACAATGAGCAGTTCTTC | CATSAGTSGNNEQFF
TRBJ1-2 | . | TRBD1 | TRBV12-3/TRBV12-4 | TGTGCCAGCAGTTCAACCGGGACAGGGATAGAGGGCTACACCTTC | CASSSTGTGIEGYTF
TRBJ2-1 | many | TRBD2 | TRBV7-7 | TGTGCTAGCAGCTCTGGACTAGCGGGACGGTTTGAGCAGTTCTTC | CASSSGLAGRFEQFF
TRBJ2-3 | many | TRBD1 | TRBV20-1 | TGCAGTGCTCCCGGGACAGGGATCACAGATACGCAGTATTTT | CSAPGTGITDTQYF
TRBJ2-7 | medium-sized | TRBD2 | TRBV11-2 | TGTGCCAGCAGAAAACCTGGACTAGCGGGAGTGGGGGAGCAGTACTTC | CASRKPGLAGVGEQYF
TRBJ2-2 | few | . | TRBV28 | TGTGCCAGCAGTCCGGGTGACCTTATAGGAACCGGGGAGCTGTTTTTT | CASSPGDLIGTGELFF
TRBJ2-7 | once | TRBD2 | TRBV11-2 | TGTGCCAGCAGCCCCCTGACTAGCGGGAGGGCCATCTACGAGCAGTACTTC | CASSPLTSGRAIYEQYF
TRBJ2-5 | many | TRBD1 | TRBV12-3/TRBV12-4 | TGTGCCAGCAGTTTTTCTATAGGCAGGGGGCAAGAGACCCAGTACTTC | CASSFSIGRGQETQYF
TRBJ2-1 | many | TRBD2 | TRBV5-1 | TGCGCCAGCAGCAGAGGACTAGCGGGAGGGGAGCAGTTCTTC | CASSRGLAGGEQFF
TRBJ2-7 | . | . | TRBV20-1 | TGCAGTGCTAGTCGGAGCTCCTACGAGCAGTACTTC | CSASRSSYEQYF
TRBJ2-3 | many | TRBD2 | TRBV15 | TGTGCCACCAGCAGAGGTGGGACTAGCACTCCTAGCACAGATACGCAGTATTTT | CATSRGGTSTPSTDTQYF
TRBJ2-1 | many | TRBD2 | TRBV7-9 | TGTGCCAGCACCCAACTAGCGAGCTCCTACAATGAGCAGTTCTTC | CASTQLASSYNEQFF
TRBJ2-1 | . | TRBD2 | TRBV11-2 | TGTGCCAGCAGCTTAGATTCGCTAGCGGGAGCTAATGAGCAGTTCTTC | CASSLDSLAGANEQFF
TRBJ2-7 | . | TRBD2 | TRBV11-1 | TGTGCCAGCAGCTTAGCGCCTAGCGGGGGCTACGAGCAGTACTTC | CASSLAPSGGYEQYF
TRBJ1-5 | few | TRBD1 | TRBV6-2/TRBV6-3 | TGTGCCAGCAGTCCCCCCCGACAGGGTGCGTGGAAGCAGCCCCAGCATTTT | CASSPPRQGAWKQPQHF
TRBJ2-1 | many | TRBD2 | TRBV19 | TGTGCCAGTAGCAGACTAGCCCTAGGTGGGAATGAGCAGTTCTTC | CASSRLALGGNEQFF
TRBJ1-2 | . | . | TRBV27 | TGTGCCAGCAGCCTGACGGGCAACTATGGCTACACCTTC | CASSLTGNYGYTF
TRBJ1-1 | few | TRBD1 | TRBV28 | TGTGCCAGCAGTTTACTTCCGGGACAGGGTATAAGGGGCACTGAAGCTTTCTTT | CASSLLPGQGIRGTEAFF
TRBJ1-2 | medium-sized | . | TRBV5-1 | TGCGCCAGCAGCTTGTTCGGCGTCAGGGAGGGCGGCTACACCTTC | CASSLFGVREGGYTF
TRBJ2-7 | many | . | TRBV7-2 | TGTGCCAGCAGCTCAACATACGAGCAGTACTTC | CASSSTYEQYF
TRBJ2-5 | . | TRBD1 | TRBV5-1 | TGCGCCAGCAGCTTTTCCCCCGGGACAGGGCTTCCCGAGACCCAGTACTTC | CASSFSPGTGLPETQYF
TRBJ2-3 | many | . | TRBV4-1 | TGCGCCAGCAGCCAATACGAAACAGATACGCAGTATTTT | CASSQYETDTQYF
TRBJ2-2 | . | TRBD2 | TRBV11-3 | TGTGCCAGCAGTTTCGGGACTACGAACACCGGGGAGCTGTTTTTT | CASSFGTTNTGELFF
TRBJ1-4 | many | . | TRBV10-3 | TGTGCCATCAGTGAGTCTTTAGGAGAAAAAGGAGAAAAACTGTTTTTT | CAISESLGEKGEKLFF